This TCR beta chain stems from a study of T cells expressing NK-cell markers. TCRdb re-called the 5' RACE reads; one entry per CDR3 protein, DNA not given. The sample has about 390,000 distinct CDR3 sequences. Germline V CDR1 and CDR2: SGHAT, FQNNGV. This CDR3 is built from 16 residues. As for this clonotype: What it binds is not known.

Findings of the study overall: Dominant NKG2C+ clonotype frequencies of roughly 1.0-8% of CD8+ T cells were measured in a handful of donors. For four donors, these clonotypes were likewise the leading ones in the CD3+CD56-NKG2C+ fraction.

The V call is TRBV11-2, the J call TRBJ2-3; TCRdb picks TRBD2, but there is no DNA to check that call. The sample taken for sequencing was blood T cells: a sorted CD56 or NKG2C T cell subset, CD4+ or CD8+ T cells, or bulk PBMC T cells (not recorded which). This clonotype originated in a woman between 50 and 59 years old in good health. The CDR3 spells CASSYGLAGTTDTQYF. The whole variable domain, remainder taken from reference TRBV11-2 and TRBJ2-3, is EAGVAQSPRYKIIEKRQSVAFWCNPISGHATLYWYQQILGQGPKLLIQFQNNGVVDDSQLPKDRFSAERLKGVDSTLKIQPAKLEDSAVYLCASSYGLAGTTDTQYFGPGTRLTVL.